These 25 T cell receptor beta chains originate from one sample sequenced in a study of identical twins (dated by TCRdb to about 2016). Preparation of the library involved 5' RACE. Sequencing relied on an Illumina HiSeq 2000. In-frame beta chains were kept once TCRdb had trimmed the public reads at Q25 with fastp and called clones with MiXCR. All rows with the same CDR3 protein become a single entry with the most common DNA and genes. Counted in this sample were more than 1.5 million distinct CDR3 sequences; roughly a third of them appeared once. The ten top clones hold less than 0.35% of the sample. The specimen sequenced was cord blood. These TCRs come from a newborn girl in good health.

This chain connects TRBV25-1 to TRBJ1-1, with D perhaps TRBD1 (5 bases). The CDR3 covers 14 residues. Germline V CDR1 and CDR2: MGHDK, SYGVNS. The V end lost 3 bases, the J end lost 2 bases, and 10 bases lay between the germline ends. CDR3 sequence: CASSDNQGNTEAFF. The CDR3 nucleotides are TGTGCCAGCAGTGACAACCAGGGTAACACTGAAGCTTTCTTT. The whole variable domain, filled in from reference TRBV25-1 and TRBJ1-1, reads EADIYQTPRYLVIGTGKKITLECSQTMGHDKMYWYQQDPGMELHLIHYSYGVNSTEKGDLSSESTVSRIRTEHFPLTLESARPSHTSQYLCASSDNQGNTEAFFGQGTRLTVV.

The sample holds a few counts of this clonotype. CDR3 DNA sequence: TGTGCCAGCAGCGCCCGGACAGGGGGCGGTGCACATCTTACGCAGTATTTT. Its translation: CASSARTGGGAHLTQYF. The genes are TRBV3-1 and TRBJ2-3; 11 nucleotides line up with TRBD1. This CDR3 comprises 17 residues. J gave up 8 bases and V 5 bases, and 15 bases lay outside the gene matches. CDR1 is LGHDT, CDR2 YNNKEL, per germline (reference sequence).

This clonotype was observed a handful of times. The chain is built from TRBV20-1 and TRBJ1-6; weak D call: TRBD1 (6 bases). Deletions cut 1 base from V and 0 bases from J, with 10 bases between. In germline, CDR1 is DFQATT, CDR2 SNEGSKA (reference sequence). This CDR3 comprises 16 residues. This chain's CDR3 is CSARVVQGSYNSPLHF. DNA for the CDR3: TGCAGTGCTAGAGTGGTACAGGGCTCCTATAATTCACCCCTCCACTTT.

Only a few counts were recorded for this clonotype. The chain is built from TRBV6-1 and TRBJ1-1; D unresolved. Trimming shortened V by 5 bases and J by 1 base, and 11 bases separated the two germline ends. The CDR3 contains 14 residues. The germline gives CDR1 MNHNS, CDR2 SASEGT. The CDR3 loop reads CASSSVGANTEAFF. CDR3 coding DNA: TGTGCCAGCAGTAGCGTTGGCGCGAACACTGAAGCTTTCTTT.

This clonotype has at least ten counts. The DNA for the CDR3 is TGTGCCAGCAGCTCAGGACTCGACACAGATACGCAGTATTTT. Its translation is CASSSGLDTDTQYF. The chain couples TRBV7-2 to TRBJ2-3, with D tentatively TRBD2 (5 bases). Trimming left V 4 bases short and J 2 bases short, with 10 bases between. Germline V CDR1 and CDR2: SGHTA, FQGNSA. The CDR3 has 14 residues.

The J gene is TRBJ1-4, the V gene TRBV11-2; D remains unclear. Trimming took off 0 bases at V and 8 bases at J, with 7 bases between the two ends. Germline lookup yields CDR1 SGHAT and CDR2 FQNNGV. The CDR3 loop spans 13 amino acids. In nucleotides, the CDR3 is TGTGCCAGCAGCTTAGAACGGAGGGAAAAACTGTTTTTT. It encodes CASSLERREKLFF. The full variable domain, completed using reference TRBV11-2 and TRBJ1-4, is EAGVAQSPRYKIIEKRQSVAFWCNPISGHATLYWYQQILGQGPKLLIQFQNNGVVDDSQLPKDRFSAERLKGVDSTLKIQPAKLEDSAVYLCASSLERREKLFFGSGTQLSVL.

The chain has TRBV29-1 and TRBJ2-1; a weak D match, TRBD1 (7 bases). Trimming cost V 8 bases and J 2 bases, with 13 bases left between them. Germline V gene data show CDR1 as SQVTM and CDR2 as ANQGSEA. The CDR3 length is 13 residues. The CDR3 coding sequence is TGCAGCTCCAGGGGGGCGACCTACAATGAGCAGTTCTTC. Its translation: CSSRGATYNEQFF.

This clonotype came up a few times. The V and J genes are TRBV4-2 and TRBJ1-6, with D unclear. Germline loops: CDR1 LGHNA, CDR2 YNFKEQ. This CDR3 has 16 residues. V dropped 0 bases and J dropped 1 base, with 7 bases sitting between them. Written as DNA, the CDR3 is TGTGCCAGCAGCCAAGAGGCAGATTCCTATAATTCACCCCTCCACTTT. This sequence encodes CASSQEADSYNSPLHF.

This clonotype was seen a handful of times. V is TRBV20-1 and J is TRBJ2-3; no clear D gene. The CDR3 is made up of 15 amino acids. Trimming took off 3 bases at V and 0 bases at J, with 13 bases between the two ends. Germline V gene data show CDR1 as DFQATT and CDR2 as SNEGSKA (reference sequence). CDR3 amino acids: CSASSRTGSTDTQYF. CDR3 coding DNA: TGCAGTGCTAGTAGCCGCACTGGAAGCACAGATACGCAGTATTTT.

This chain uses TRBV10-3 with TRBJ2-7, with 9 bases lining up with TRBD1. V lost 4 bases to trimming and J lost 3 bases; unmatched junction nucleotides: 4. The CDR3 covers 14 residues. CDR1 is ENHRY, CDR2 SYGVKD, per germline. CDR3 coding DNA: TGTGCCATCAGTGCCGCGACAGGGGGCTACGAGCAGTACTTC. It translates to CAISAATGGYEQYF.

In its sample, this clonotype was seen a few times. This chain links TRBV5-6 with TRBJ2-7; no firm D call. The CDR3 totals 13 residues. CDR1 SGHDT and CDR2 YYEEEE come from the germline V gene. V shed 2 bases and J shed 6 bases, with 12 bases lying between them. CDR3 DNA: TGTGCCAGCAGCTTAACCGACGGTTTCGAGCAGTACTTC. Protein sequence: CASSLTDGFEQYF.

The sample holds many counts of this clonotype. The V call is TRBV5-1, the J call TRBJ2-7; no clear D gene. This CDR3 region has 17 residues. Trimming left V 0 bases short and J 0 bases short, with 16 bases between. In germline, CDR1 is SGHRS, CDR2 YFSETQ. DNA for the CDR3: TGCGCCAGCAGCTTGGGATTCGGTGGGCAATTCTCCTACGAGCAGTACTTC. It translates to CASSLGFGGQFSYEQYF.

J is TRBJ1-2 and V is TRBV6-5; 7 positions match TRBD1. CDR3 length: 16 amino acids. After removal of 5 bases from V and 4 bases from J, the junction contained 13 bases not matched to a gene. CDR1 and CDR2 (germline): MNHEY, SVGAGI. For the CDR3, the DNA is TGTGCCAGCAGTAAGAGAACCGGGACAGCTTTCTATGGCTACACCTTC. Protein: CASSKRTGTAFYGYTF.

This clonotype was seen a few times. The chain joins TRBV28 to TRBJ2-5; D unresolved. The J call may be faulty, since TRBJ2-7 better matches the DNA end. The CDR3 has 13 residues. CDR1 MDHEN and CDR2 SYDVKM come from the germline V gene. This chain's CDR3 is CASSLLGRYEQYF. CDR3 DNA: TGTGCCAGCAGTTTATTAGGCCGGTACGAGCAGTACTTC.

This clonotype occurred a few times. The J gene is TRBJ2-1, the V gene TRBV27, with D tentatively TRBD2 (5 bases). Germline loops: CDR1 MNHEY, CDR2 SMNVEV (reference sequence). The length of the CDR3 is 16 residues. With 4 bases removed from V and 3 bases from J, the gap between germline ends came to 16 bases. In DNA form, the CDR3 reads TGTGCCAGCAGTTCCTCGGCGGGCCATCTCTACAATGAGCAGTTCTTC. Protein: CASSSSAGHLYNEQFF.

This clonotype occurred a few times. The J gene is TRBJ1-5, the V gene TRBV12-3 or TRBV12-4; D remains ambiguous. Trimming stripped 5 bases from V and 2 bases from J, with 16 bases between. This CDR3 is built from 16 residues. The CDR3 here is CASSTSPGRGNQPQHF. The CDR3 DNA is TGTGCCAGCAGTACGAGTCCTGGTAGGGGCAATCAGCCCCAGCATTTT.

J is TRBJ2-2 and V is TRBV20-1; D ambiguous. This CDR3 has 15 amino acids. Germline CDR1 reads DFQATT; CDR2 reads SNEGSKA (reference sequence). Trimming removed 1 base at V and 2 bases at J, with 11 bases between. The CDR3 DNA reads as TGCAGTGCTAGAGGTCTCAGACCAAACACCGGGGAGCTGTTTTTT. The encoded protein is CSARGLRPNTGELFF.

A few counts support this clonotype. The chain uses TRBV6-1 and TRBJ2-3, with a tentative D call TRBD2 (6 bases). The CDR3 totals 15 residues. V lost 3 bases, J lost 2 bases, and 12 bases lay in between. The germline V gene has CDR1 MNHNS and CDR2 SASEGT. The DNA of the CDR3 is TGTGCCAGCAGTGATCGGGAGTCCCACACAGATACGCAGTATTTT. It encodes CASSDRESHTDTQYF.

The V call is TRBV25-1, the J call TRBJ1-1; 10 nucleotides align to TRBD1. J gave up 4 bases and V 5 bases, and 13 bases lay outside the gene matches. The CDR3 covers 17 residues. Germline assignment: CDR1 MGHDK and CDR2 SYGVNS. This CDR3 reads CASSPQTGQGQATEAFF. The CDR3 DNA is TGTGCCAGCAGTCCCCAGACGGGACAGGGGCAGGCCACTGAAGCTTTCTTT.

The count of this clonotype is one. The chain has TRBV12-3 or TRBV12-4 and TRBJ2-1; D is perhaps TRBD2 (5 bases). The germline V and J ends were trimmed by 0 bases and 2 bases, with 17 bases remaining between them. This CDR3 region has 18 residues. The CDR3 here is CASSLALSGSPAYNEQFF. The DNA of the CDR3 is TGTGCCAGCAGTTTAGCGCTGAGCGGCTCCCCAGCCTACAATGAGCAGTTCTTC.

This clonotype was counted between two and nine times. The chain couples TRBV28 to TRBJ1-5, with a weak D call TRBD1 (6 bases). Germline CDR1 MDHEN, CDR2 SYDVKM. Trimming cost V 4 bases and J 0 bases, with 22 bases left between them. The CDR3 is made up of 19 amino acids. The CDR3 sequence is CASSSLRQVSLNSNQPQHF. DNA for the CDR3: TGTGCCAGCAGTTCCCTCCGACAGGTCTCATTGAATAGCAATCAGCCCCAGCATTTT.

The CDR3 sequence is CASTPTVDAIRQYF. The CDR3 bases are TGTGCCAGCACCCCCACGGTAGATGCCATTCGGCAGTACTTC. V gene TRBV28 combines with J gene TRBJ2-5; D is unclear. The V gene lost 7 bases and the J gene lost 11 bases, with 23 bases spanning the gap. This CDR3 has 14 amino acids. Germline V lookup: CDR1 MDHEN, CDR2 SYDVKM. Filled out from reference TRBV28 and TRBJ2-5, the complete variable domain reads DVKVTQSSRYLVKRTGEKVFLECVQDMDHENMFWYRQDPGLGLRLIYFSYDVKMKEKGDIPEGYSVSREKKERFSLILESASTNQTSMYLCASTPTVDAIRQYFGPGTRLLVL.

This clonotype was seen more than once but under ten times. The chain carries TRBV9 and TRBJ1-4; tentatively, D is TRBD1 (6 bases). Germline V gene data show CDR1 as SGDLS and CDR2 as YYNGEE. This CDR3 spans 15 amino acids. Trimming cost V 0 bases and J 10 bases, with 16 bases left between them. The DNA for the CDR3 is TGTGCCAGCAGCGTAGATGGGCAGGGGACGGGAAAACTGTTTTTT. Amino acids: CASSVDGQGTGKLFF.

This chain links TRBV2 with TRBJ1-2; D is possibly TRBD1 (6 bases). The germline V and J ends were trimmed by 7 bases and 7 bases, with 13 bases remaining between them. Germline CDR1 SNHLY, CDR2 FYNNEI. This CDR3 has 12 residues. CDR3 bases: TGTGCCAGCACGACAGGAGGGGGTGGCTACACCTTC. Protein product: CASTTGGGGYTF.

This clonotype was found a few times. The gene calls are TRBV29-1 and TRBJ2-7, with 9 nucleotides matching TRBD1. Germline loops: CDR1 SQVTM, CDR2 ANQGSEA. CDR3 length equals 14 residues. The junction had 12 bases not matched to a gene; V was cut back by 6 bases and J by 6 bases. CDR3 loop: CSVRDRESLREQYF. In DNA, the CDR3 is TGCAGCGTCCGGGACAGGGAAAGCTTACGCGAGCAGTACTTC.